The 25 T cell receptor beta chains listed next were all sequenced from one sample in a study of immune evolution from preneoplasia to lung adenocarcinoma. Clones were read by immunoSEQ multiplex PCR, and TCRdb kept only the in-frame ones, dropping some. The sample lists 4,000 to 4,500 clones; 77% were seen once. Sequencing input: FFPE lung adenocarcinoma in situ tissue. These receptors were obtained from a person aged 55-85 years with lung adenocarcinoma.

In nucleotides, the CDR3 is TGTGCCAGCAGTGAACCAGGACACGAGCAGTACTTC. It specifies CASSEPGHEQYF. This chain uses TRBV6-1 with TRBJ2-7; D gene uncertain. The CDR3 covers 12 residues. Deletions cut 2 bases from V and 5 bases from J, with 7 bases between. CDR1 MNHNS and CDR2 SASEGT come from the germline V gene.

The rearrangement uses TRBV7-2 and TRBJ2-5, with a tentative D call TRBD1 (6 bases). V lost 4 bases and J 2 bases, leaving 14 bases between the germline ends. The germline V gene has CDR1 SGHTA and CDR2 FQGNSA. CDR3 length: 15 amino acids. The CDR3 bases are TGTGCCAGCAGCTCCGTTACGGGACAACAAGAGACCCAGTACTTC. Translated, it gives CASSSVTGQQETQYF.

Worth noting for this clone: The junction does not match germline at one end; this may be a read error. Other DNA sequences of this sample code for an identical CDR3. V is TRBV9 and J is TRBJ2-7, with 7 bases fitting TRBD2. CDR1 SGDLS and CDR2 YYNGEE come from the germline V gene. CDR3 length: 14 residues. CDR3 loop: CASSTGEGRDEQYF. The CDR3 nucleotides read TGTGCCAGCAGCACTGGGGAGGGAAGGGACGAACAGTACTTC.

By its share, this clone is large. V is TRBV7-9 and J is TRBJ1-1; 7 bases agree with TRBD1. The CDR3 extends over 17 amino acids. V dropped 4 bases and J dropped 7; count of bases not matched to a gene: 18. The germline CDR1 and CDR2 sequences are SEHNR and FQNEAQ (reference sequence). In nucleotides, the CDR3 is TGTGCCAGCAGCTCTTTCACCGGGACAGAATTTTTGGATGAAGCTTTCTTT. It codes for CASSSFTGTEFLDEAFF.

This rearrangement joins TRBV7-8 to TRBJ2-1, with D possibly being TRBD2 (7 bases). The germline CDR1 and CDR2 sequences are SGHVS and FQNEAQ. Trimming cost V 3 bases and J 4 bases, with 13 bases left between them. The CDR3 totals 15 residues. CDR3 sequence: CASSLRGGSYNEQFF. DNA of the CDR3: TGTGCCAGCAGCTTGAGGGGGGGGAGTTACAATGAGCAGTTCTTC. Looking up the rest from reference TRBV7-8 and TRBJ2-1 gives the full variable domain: GAGVSQSPRYKVAKRGQDVALRCDPISGHVSLFWYQQALGQGPEFLTYFQNEAQLDKSGLPSDRFFAERPEGSVSTLKIQRTQQEDSAVYLCASSLRGGSYNEQFFGPGTRLTVL.

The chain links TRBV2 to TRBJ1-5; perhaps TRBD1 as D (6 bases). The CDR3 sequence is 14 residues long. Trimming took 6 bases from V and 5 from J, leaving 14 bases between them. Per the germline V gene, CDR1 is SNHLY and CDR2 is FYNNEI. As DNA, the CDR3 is TGTGCCAGCAGGGCGGTCAGGGGCCATCAGCCCCAGCATTTT. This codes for CASRAVRGHQPQHF.

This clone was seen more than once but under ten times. CDR3 sequence: CASRERGTDTQYF. As DNA, the CDR3 is TGTGCCAGCAGGGAGCGAGGGACAGATACGCAGTATTTT. The J gene is TRBJ2-3, the V gene TRBV11-3; maybe TRBD2 (5 bases). CDR3 size: 13 residues. Germline V gene data show CDR1 as SGHNT and CDR2 as YENEEA. Trimming took off 6 bases at V and 3 bases at J, with 10 bases between the two ends.

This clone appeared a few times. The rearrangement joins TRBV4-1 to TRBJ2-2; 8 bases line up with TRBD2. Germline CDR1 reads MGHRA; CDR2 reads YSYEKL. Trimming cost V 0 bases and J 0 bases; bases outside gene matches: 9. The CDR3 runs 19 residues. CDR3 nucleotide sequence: TGCGCCAGCAGCCAAGAGGTAGCGGGGCAGTTCGCGAACACCGGGGAGCTGTTTTTT. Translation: CASSQEVAGQFANTGELFF.

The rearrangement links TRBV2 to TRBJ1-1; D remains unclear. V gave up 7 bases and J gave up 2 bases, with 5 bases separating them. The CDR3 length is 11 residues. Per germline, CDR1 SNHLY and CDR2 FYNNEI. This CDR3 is CASMANTEAFF. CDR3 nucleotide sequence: TGTGCCAGCATGGCAAACACTGAAGCTTTCTTT.

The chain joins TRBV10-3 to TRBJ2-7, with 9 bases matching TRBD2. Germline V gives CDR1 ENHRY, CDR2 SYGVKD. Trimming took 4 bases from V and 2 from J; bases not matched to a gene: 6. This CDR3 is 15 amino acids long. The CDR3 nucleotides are TGTGCCATCAGTGCGGGACTAGCCGGGACCTACGAGCAGTACTTC. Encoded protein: CAISAGLAGTYEQYF.

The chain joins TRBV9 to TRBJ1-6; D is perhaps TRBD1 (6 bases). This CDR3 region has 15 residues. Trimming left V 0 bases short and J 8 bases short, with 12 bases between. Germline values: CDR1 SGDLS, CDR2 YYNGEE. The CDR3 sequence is CASSVDGGLDSPLHF. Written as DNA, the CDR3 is TGTGCCAGCAGCGTAGACGGGGGGCTTGATTCACCCCTCCACTTT. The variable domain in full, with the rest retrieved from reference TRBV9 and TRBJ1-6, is DSGVTQTPKHLITATGQRVTLRCSPRSGDLSVYWYQQSLDQGLQFLIQYYNGEERAKGNILERFSAQQFPDLHSELNLSSLELGDSALYFCASSVDGGLDSPLHFGNGTRLTVT.

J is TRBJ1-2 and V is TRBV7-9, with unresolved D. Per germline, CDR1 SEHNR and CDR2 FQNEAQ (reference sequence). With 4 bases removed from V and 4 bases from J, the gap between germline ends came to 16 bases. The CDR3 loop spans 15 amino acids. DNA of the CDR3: TGTGCCAGCAGCTCCTCCGACAATCTCCTCTATGGCTACACCTTC. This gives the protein CASSSSDNLLYGYTF.

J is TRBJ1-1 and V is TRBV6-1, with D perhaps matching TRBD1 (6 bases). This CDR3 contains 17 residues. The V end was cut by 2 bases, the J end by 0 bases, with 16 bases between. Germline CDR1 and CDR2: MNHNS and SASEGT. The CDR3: CASSEIRGTGMNTEAFF. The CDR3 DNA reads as TGTGCCAGCAGTGAAATTAGGGGGACTGGAATGAACACTGAAGCTTTCTTT.

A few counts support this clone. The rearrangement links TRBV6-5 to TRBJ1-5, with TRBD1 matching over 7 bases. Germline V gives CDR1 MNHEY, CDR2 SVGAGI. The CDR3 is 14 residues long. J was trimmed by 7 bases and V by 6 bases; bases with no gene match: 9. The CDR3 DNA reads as TGTGCCAGCAGGCCAACAGGGGACGGACAGCCCCAGCATTTT. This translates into CASRPTGDGQPQHF.

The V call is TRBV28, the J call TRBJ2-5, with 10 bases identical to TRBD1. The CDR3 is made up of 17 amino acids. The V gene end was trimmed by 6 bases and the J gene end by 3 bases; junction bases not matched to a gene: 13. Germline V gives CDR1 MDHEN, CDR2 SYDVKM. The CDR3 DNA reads TGTGCCAGCAGCTTCTTCCGGGACAGGGGTGGGGAAGAGACCCAGTACTTC. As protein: CASSFFRDRGGEETQYF.

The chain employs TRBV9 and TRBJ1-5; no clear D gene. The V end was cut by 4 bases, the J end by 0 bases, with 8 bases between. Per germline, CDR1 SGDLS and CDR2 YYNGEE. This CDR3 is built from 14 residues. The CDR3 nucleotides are TGTGCCAGCAGCTCCAGTGGTAGCAATCAGCCCCAGCATTTT. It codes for CASSSSGSNQPQHF.

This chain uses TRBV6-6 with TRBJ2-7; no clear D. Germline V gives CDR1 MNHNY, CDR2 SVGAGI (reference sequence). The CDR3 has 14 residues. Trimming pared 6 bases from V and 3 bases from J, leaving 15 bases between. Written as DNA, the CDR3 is TGTGCCAGCAGCGACGGAAGAGGCATCTACGAGCAGTACTTC. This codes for CASSDGRGIYEQYF.

Here the CDR3 reads CASNRGGQETQYF. The DNA for the CDR3 is TGCGCCAGCAACCGGGGGGGACAAGAGACCCAGTACTTC. V and J are TRBV5-1 and TRBJ2-5, with TRBD2 matching 8 bases. V dropped 6 bases and J dropped 2; count of bases not matched to a gene: 3. CDR1 is SGHRS and CDR2 is YFSETQ in the germline V gene. The CDR3 sequence is 13 residues long.

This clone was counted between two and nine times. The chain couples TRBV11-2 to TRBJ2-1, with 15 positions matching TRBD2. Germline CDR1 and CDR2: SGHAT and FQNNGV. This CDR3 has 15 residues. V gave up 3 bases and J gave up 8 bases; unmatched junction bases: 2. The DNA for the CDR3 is TGTGCCAGCAGCTTCTGGACTAGCGGGGGGGATGAGCAGTTCTTC. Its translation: CASSFWTSGGDEQFF.

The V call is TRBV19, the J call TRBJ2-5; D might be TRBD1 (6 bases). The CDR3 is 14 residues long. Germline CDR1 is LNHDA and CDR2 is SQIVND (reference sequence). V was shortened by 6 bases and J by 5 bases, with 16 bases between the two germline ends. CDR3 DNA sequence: TGTGCCAGTAGACCACAGGGCTCGAGGGAGACCCAGTACTTC. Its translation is CASRPQGSRETQYF.

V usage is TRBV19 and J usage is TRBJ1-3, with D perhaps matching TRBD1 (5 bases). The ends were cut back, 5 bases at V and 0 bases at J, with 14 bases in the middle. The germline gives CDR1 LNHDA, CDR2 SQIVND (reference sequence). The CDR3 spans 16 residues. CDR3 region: CASSFDSFGSGNTIYF. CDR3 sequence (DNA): TGTGCCAGTAGTTTCGACAGTTTCGGCTCTGGAAACACCATATATTTT.

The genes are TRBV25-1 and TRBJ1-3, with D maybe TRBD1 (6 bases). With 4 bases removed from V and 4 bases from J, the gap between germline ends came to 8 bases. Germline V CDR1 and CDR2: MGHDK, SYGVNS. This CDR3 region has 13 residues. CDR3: CASSAGQGNTIYF. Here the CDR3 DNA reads TGTGCCAGCAGTGCCGGACAGGGAAACACCATATATTTT.

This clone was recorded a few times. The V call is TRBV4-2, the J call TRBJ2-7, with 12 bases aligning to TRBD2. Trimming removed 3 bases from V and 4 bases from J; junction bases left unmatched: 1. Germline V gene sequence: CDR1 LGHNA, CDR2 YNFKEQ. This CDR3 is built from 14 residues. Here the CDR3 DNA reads TGTGCCAGCAGCCAGACTAGCGGGGGTTACGAGCAGTACTTC. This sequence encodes CASSQTSGGYEQYF.

The CDR3 nucleotides are TGTGCCAGCAGCGTAGTAGCGCAGGGGGACAATGAGCAGTTCTTC. Its protein is CASSVVAQGDNEQFF. The chain carries TRBV9 and TRBJ2-1, with TRBD1 matching 7 bases. The germline CDR1 and CDR2 sequences are SGDLS and YYNGEE. The V gene end was trimmed by 0 bases and the J gene end by 5 bases; junction bases not matched to a gene: 5. The CDR3 is 15 amino acids.

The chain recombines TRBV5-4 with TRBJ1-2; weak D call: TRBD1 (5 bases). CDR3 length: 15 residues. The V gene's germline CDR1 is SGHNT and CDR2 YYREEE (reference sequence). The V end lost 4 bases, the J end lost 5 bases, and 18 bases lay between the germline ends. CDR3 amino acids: CASSTRDPGAYGYTF. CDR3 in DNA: TGTGCCAGCAGCACCAGGGATCCCGGGGCGTATGGCTACACCTTC.